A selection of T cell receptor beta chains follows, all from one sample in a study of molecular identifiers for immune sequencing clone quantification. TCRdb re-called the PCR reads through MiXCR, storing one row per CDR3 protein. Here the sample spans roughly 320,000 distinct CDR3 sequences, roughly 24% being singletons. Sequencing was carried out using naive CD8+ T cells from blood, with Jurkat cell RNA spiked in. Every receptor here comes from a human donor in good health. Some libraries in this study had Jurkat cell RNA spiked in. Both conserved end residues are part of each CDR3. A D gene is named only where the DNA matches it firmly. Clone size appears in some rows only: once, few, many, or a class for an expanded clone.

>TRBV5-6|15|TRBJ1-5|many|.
TGTGCCAGCAGCTTGGCCCGGGGAAGCAATCAGCCCCAGCATTTT
CASSLARGSNQPQHF
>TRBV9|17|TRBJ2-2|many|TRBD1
TGTGCCAGCAGCGTAGGGAGCAGGGGGTTCGACACCGGGGAGCTGTTTTTT
CASSVGSRGFDTGELFF
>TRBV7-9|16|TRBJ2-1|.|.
TGTGCCAGCAGCTCGAGCGAAAGCTACTCCTACAATGAGCAGTTCTTC
CASSSSESYSYNEQFF
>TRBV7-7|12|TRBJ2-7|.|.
TGTGCCAGCAGCTTAGAAGATGGACTCGATCATTTC
CASSLEDGLDHF
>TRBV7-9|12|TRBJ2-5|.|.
TGTGCCAGCAGCGGGGGGCAAGAGACCCAGTACTTC
CASSGGQETQYF
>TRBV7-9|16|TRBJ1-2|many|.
TGTGCCAGCAGCTTAATTGATTGGAATCCTAACTATGGCTACACCTTC
CASSLIDWNPNYGYTF
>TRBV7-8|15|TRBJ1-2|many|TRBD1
TGTGCCAGCAGCTTAGCCACAGAGGGGGCGTTAGGCTACACCTTC
CASSLATEGALGYTF
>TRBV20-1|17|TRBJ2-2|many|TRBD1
TGCAGTGCCGTCGTAGTACCGGGACAGGGGAACACCGGGGAGCTGTTTTTT
CSAVVVPGQGNTGELFF
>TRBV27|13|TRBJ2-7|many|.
TGTGCCAGCAGTTTGGCTCCGGGGAACGAGCAGTACTTC
CASSLAPGNEQYF
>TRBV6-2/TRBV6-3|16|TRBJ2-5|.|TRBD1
TGTGCCAGCAGTTCCGCCGGACAGGGGATTCAAGAGACCCAGTACTTC
CASSSAGQGIQETQYF
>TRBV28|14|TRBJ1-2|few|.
TGTGCCAGCAGTTTAGGACAAACTAACTATGGCTACACCTTC
CASSLGQTNYGYTF
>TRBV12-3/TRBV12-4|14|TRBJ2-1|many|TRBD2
TGTGCCAGCAGCCGAATTAGCGGGGGCAATGAGCAGTTCTTC
CASSRISGGNEQFF
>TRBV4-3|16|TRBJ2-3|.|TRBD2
TGCGCCAGCAGCCCAGCGGGCGGGGGGTACGCAGATACGCAGTATTTT
CASSPAGGGYADTQYF
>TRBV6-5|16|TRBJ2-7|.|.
TGTGCCAGCAGTTACTGGGCAGGGGGGGACCCCTACGAGCAGTACTTC
CASSYWAGGDPYEQYF
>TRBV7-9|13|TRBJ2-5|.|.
TGTGCCAGCAGCTTAACCCACCAAGAGACCCAGCACTTC
CASSLTHQETQHF
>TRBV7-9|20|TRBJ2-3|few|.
TGTGCCAGCAGCCGCCGGCAGCCCGGGACAACTTTCCTAAACACAGATACGCAGTATTTT
CASSRRQPGTTFLNTDTQYF
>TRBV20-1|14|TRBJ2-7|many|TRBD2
TGCAGTGCTAGAGAGGGACTAGCGGGCTACGAGCAGTACTTC
CSAREGLAGYEQYF
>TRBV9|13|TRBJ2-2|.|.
TGTGCCAGCAGGGGCCTGGGTGGCGGGGAGCTGTTTTTT
CASRGLGGGELFF